Each of the 23 T cell receptor beta chains below was sequenced from the same sample in a study of metastatic and nonmetastatic thyroid tumors. TCRdb re-called clones via MiXCR from the PCR reads. The data show about 15,000 clones, about 3.7% seen once. All patients were treatment-naive before thyroid surgery. Sequenced: tumor tissue. The receptor source for this set is a female donor with papillary thyroid cancer or a benign thyroid nodule (not recorded which). Some clones in this sample may be carry-over from other donors' samples.

This clone appeared a few times. DNA for the CDR3: TGTGCCAGCAGACGCTCCCCCACGGTTGACACCGGGGAGCTGTTTTTT. Its protein product is CASRRSPTVDTGELFF. V gene TRBV6-1 combines with J gene TRBJ2-2; D unclear. The CDR3 contains 16 residues. The V end was cut by 6 bases, the J end by 3 bases, with 17 bases between. Germline CDR1 and CDR2: MNHNS and SASEGT.

This clone has a handful of counts. The chain links TRBV6-6 to TRBJ1-2, with 9 bases identical to TRBD1. This CDR3 comprises 13 residues. V lost 2 bases, J lost 8 bases, and 3 bases stayed unmatched. Germline V gene lookup returns CDR1 MNHNY and CDR2 SVGAGI (reference sequence). CDR3 in DNA: TGTGCCAGCAGTTACGGGACAGGGAACGGCTACACCTTC. Encoded protein: CASSYGTGNGYTF.

The chain combines TRBV6-2 or TRBV6-3 with TRBJ1-5, with D perhaps matching TRBD1 (6 bases). Per germline, CDR1 MNHEY and CDR2 SVGEGT. Trimming stripped 5 bases from V and 5 bases from J, with 16 bases between. The CDR3 loop spans 15 amino acids. CDR3 in amino acids: CASSAVGDTYQPQHF. The CDR3 nucleotides read TGTGCCAGCAGTGCGGTGGGGGACACATATCAGCCCCAGCATTTT.

The table lists this clone with many counts. The junction departs from the called germline gene at one end, perhaps through a read error. The V call is TRBV5-5, the J call TRBJ2-7; tentatively, D is TRBD1 or TRBD2 (5 bases each). In germline, CDR1 is SGHKS, CDR2 YYEKEE (reference sequence). The CDR3 runs to 14 residues. CDR3: CASRLGPGLYEQYF. The CDR3 region has the DNA TGTGCCAGCAGGTTGGGGCCAGGACTCTACGAGCAGTACTTC.

A note on this clone: A junction boundary mismatches the germline segment, possibly from a read error. The rearrangement joins TRBV6-4 to TRBJ1-6; tentatively, D is TRBD1 (6 bases). CDR1 and CDR2 from the germline V gene are MRHNA and SNTAGT. This CDR3 spans 15 amino acids. CDR3 in amino acids: CASQCRGRGGSPLDF. The CDR3 DNA follows: TGTGCCAGCCAGTGTCGGGGGCGCGGGGGGTCACCACTCGACTTT.

This clone qualifies as medium-sized. Sequence at one end of the junction differs from germline and may be a read error. The gene calls are TRBV7-7 and TRBJ2-5; no clear D. Germline loops: CDR1 SSHAT, CDR2 FNYEAQ (reference sequence). This CDR3 contains 12 residues. The CDR3 region is CASSSPTGTQYF. CDR3 nucleotide sequence: TGTGCTAGCAGCTCGCCCACCGGGACCCAGTACTTC.

The chain employs TRBV6-2 or TRBV6-3 and TRBJ2-7; a possible D gene is TRBD1 (6 bases). Germline V CDR1 and CDR2: MNHEY, SVGEGT. Trimming cost V 10 bases and J 2 bases, with 9 bases left between them. The length of the CDR3 is 11 residues. As DNA, the CDR3 is TGTGCCACCCAGGGGACCTACGAGCAGTACTTC. It is translated as CATQGTYEQYF.

The gene calls are TRBV6-2 or TRBV6-3 and TRBJ1-5; a possible D gene is TRBD1 (6 bases). CDR3 length: 14 residues. Looked up from germline, CDR1 is MNHEY and CDR2 is SVGEGT. V gave up 5 bases and J gave up 5 bases, with 13 bases separating them. The CDR3 coding sequence is TGTGCCAGCAGTATCCGGGACACCGATCAGCCCCAGCATTTT. This codes for CASSIRDTDQPQHF.

This clone appeared many times. The chain couples TRBV12-3 or TRBV12-4 to TRBJ1-2, with D unclear. This CDR3 has 13 residues. V was pared by 3 bases and J by 8 bases, with 13 bases between. CDR3: CASSFKAEGGYTF. Written as DNA, the CDR3 is TGTGCCAGCAGTTTTAAAGCAGAGGGAGGCTACACCTTC.

This clone was counted only a few times. The same CDR3 can be traced to other DNA sequences in this sample. CDR3 amino acids: CASSPPLGQPNSPLHF. For the CDR3, the DNA is TGTGCCAGCAGTCCCCCTTTGGGACAGCCAAATTCACCCCTCCACTTT. The chain is built from TRBV25-1 and TRBJ1-6; 7 bases map to TRBD1. The J segment lost 7 bases and the V segment lost 5 bases, leaving 11 bases of the junction unmatched. There are 16 residues in the CDR3. CDR1 is MGHDK, CDR2 SYGVNS, per germline.

This clone was observed a few times. V gene TRBV6-4 combines with J gene TRBJ2-3, with TRBD2 matching 8 bases. The germline V gene has CDR1 MRHNA and CDR2 SNTAGT. The CDR3 extends over 16 amino acids. Trimming at V came to 0 bases and at J to 0 bases, leaving 2 bases not matched to a gene. CDR3 region: CASSDSAGESTDTQYF. DNA of the CDR3: TGTGCCAGCAGTGACTCAGCGGGGGAAAGCACAGATACGCAGTATTTT.

This clone was detected only a few times. This rearrangement joins TRBV6-1 to TRBJ2-3; 12 bases are shared with TRBD2. This CDR3 is 14 amino acids long. The ends lost 6 bases at V and 6 bases at J; junction bases unmatched: 4. Germline values: CDR1 MNHNS, CDR2 SASEGT. The CDR3 region is CASRSSGRGDTQYF. In DNA form, the CDR3 reads TGTGCCAGCAGGTCTAGCGGGAGGGGGGATACGCAGTATTTT.

On this clone itself: One junction end does not reproduce the germline sequence, and a read error may be involved. The chain joins TRBV27 to TRBJ2-3, with 7 bases fitting TRBD1. This CDR3 comprises 17 residues. The germline V gene has CDR1 MNHEY and CDR2 SMNVEV (reference sequence). DNA for the CDR3: TGTGCCAGCAGTTTACAGCCCCCTGCAGTGCGGACAGGTACGCAGTATTTT. Amino acids: CASSLQPPAVRTGTQYF.

The J gene is TRBJ2-2, the V gene TRBV5-1; D remains ambiguous. This CDR3 contains 17 residues. With 3 bases removed from V and 1 base from J, the gap between germline ends came to 16 bases. Germline V CDR1 and CDR2: SGHRS, YFSETQ. The CDR3 reads CASSSTLVLLNTGELFF. The CDR3 nucleotides read TGCGCCAGCAGCTCCACCCTGGTTCTACTGAACACCGGGGAGCTGTTTTTT.

This clone appeared a few times. This rearrangement joins TRBV20-1 to TRBJ2-2; 10 bases map to TRBD2. Germline V gene sequence: CDR1 DFQATT, CDR2 SNEGSKA (reference sequence). V gave up 0 bases and J gave up 7 bases; unmatched junction bases: 8. The CDR3 is 16 residues long. The CDR3 DNA follows: TGCAGTGCTAGAGATCGTCTAGCGGGGGAAGTCGGGGAGCTGTTTTTT. It is translated as CSARDRLAGEVGELFF.

This clone was counted only a few times. The rearrangement links TRBV6-1 to TRBJ1-1, with a tentative D call TRBD1 (6 bases). V lost 4 bases to trimming and J lost 4 bases, with 13 bases between them. CDR3 length: 14 amino acids. In germline, CDR1 is MNHNS, CDR2 SASEGT. The CDR3 nucleotides are TGTGCCAGCAGTGCCCAGACAGGTCCCACTGAAGCTTTCTTT. As protein: CASSAQTGPTEAFF.

This clone was observed a few times. The chain uses TRBV7-2 and TRBJ1-5; D remains ambiguous. The germline V gene encodes CDR1 SGHTA and CDR2 FQGNSA. The CDR3 extends over 13 amino acids. Trimming removed 1 base from V and 6 bases from J, with 7 bases in between. As DNA, the CDR3 is TGTGCCAGCAGCTTAGGCAGCCTTCAGCCCCAGCATTTT. It is translated as CASSLGSLQPQHF.

This clone was observed a handful of times. The junction departs from the called germline gene at one end, perhaps through a read error. The V gene is TRBV29-1, the J gene TRBJ2-3; D is unclear. The CDR3 runs to 12 residues. Germline CDR1 and CDR2: SQVTM and ANQGSEA. Here the CDR3 DNA reads TGCAGCGTCGAAGTGGTAACAGATACGCAGTATTTT. Protein: CSVEVVTDTQYF.

V is TRBV6-2 or TRBV6-3 and J is TRBJ1-2; D gene unclear. V gave up 2 bases and J gave up 8 bases, with 15 bases separating them. The germline V gene encodes CDR1 MNHEY and CDR2 SVGEGT. The CDR3 totals 14 residues. The CDR3 loop is CASSYGQASSGYTF. The DNA of the CDR3 is TGTGCCAGCAGTTACGGGCAGGCCTCTTCCGGCTACACCTTC.

This clone was recorded a few times. A read error may produce the germline difference seen at one junction end. The chain uses TRBV6-1 and TRBJ2-7, with D possibly called TRBD1 or TRBD2 (5 bases each). Germline-derived CDR1 and CDR2 are MNHNS and SASEGT. There are 11 residues in the CDR3. The CDR3 protein is CASRGPRSWSF. DNA of the CDR3: TGTGCCAGCAGGGGACCTAGGTCTTGGAGCTTC.

This chain connects TRBV28 to TRBJ1-6; D ambiguous. The ends were cut back, 5 bases at V and 1 base at J, with 9 bases in the middle. In germline, CDR1 is MDHEN, CDR2 SYDVKM. This CDR3 region has 15 residues. The CDR3 region is CASSPQRSYNSPLHF. In nucleotides, the CDR3 is TGTGCCAGCAGTCCCCAAAGGTCCTATAATTCACCCCTCCACTTT.

At least ten counts were recorded for this clone. The chain carries TRBV27 and TRBJ2-2, with 13 nucleotides matching TRBD2. V gave up 2 bases and J gave up 6 bases; unmatched junction bases: 6. CDR3 size: 17 residues. The germline gives CDR1 MNHEY, CDR2 SMNVEV (reference sequence). This CDR3 is CASSLRLAGGRAGELFF. CDR3 bases: TGTGCCAGCAGTTTAAGACTAGCGGGAGGTCGAGCCGGGGAGCTGTTTTTT.

The chain employs TRBV28 and TRBJ2-7; D call uncertain. The V gene's germline CDR1 is MDHEN and CDR2 SYDVKM. This CDR3 has 15 residues. V was pared by 4 bases and J by 2 bases, with 15 bases between. The CDR3 sequence is CASSWGLSNTYEQYF. CDR3 DNA: TGTGCCAGCAGTTGGGGTCTGTCTAATACCTACGAGCAGTACTTC.